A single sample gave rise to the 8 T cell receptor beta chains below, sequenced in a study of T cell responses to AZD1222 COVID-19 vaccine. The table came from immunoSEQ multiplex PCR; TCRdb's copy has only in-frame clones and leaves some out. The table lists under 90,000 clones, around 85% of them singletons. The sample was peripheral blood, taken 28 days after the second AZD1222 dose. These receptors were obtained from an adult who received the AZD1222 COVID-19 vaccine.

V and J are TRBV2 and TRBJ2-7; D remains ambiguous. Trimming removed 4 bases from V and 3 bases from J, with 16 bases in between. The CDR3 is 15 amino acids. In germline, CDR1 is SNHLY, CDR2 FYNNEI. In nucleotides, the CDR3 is TGTGCCAGCAGTGTTGACGTCAACTTACTCTACGAGCAGTACTTC. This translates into CASSVDVNLLYEQYF.

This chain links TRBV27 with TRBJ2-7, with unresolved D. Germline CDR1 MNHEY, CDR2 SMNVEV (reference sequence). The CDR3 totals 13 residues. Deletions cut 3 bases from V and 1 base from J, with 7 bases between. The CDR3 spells CASSLASSYEQYF. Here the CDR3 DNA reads TGTGCCAGCAGTTTGGCGAGTTCCTACGAGCAGTACTTC.

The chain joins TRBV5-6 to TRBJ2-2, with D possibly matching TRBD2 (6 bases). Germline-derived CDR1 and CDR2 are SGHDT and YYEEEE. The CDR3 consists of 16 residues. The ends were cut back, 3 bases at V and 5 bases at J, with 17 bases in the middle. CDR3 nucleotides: TGTGCCAGCAGCTCCCAAACTATCCGGGGGACCGGGGAGCTGTTTTTT. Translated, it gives CASSSQTIRGTGELFF.

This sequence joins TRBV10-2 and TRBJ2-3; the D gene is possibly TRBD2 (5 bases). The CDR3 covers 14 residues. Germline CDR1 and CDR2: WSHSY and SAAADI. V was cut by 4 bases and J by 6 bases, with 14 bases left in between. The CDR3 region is CASSVTSASDTQYF. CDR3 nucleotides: TGCGCCAGCAGTGTAACTAGTGCATCCGATACGCAGTATTTT.

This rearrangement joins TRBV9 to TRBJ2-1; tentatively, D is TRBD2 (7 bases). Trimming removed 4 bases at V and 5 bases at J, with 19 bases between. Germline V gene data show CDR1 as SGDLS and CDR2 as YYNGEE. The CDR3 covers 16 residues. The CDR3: CASSPYGGGPDNEQFF. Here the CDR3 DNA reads TGTGCCAGCAGCCCATATGGCGGGGGCCCGGACAATGAGCAGTTCTTC.

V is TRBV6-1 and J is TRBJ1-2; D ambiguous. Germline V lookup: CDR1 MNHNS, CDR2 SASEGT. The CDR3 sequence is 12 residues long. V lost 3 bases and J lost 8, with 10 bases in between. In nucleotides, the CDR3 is TGTGCCAGCAGTGATTGGGCCCTGGGCTACACCTTC. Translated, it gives CASSDWALGYTF.

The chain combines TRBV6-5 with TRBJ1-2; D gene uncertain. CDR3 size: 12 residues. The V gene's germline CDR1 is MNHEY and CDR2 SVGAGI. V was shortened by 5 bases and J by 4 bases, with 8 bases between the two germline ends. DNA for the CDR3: TGTGCCAGCAGTCTGCCGGGCTATGGCTACACCTTC. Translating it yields CASSLPGYGYTF.

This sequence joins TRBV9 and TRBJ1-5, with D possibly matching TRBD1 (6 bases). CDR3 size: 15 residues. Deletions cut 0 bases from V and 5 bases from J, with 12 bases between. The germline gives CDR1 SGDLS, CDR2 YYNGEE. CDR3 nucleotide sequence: TGTGCCAGCAGCGTAGGTACAGGGTTACATCAGCCCCAGCATTTT. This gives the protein CASSVGTGLHQPQHF. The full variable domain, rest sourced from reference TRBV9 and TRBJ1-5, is DSGVTQTPKHLITATGQRVTLRCSPRSGDLSVYWYQQSLDQGLQFLIQYYNGEERAKGNILERFSAQQFPDLHSELNLSSLELGDSALYFCASSVGTGLHQPQHFGDGTRLSIL.